This passage covers 32 T cell receptor beta chains from one sample sequenced in a study of regulatory T cells in long-lasting Graves disease (dated by TCRdb to the early 2020s). The time point label here, explained by the study, means: persistent/refractory GD, antithyroid drugs over 5 years with positive TRAb. For both TCR sequencing and RNA sequencing, RNA was extracted from PBMCs in TRIzol. Receptor amplification or capture employed multiplex PCR. TCRdb names Illumina HiSeq 4000 as the instrument used. TCR beta libraries were built with iRepertoire HTBI primers and Arm-PCR amplification of CDR3 regions. TCRdb reanalyzed the raw reads on its own, using fastp at Q25 for trimming and MiXCR for clone calling, and kept in-frame beta chains. Identical CDR3 proteins give one entry, which carries the most common genes and DNA. The sample table shows more than 350,000 distinct CDR3 sequences, and roughly 21% are seen once. The top ten clones comprise roughly an eighth of the sample.

This specimen was peripheral blood mononuclear cells (PBMCs), taken when the disease was refractory, from a patient treated with antithyroid drugs. The receptors come from a female donor with Graves disease.

Only a few counts were recorded for this clonotype. The V call is TRBV7-9, the J call TRBJ2-5, with a possible D match to TRBD2 (6 bases). V dropped 2 bases and J dropped 0 bases, with 7 bases sitting between them. The CDR3 sequence is 14 residues long. Germline CDR1 is SEHNR and CDR2 is FQNEAQ (reference sequence). This chain's CDR3 is CASSLWGDQETQYF. CDR3 DNA sequence: TGTGCCAGCAGCTTATGGGGGGACCAAGAGACCCAGTACTTC.

At least ten counts were recorded for this clonotype. The chain links TRBV20-1 to TRBJ1-1, with 7 bases that match TRBD1. The CDR3 length is 15 residues. CDR1 and CDR2 (germline): DFQATT, SNEGSKA (reference sequence). J gave up 1 base and V 5 bases, and 10 bases lay outside the gene matches. The CDR3 loop is CSAGLAGTANTEAFF. CDR3 DNA: TGCAGTGCTGGACTAGCCGGGACAGCGAACACTGAAGCTTTCTTT.

Ten or more counts support this clonotype. This chain joins TRBV3-1 and TRBJ2-7; 7 bases match TRBD1. With 4 bases clipped from V and 0 bases from J, the junction kept 6 bases outside the gene matches. This CDR3 has 15 residues. The germline gives CDR1 LGHDT, CDR2 YNNKEL (reference sequence). The CDR3 is CASSLGQVVSYEQYF. For the CDR3, the DNA is TGTGCCAGCAGCCTCGGACAGGTTGTCTCCTACGAGCAGTACTTC.

At least ten counts were recorded for this clonotype. This chain uses TRBV7-9 with TRBJ1-1, with D tentatively TRBD1 (6 bases). This CDR3 is 17 amino acids long. Trimming took 2 bases from V and 0 from J, leaving 16 bases between them. Germline CDR1 and CDR2: SEHNR and FQNEAQ (reference sequence). The DNA for the CDR3 is TGTGCCAGCAGCTTACCCAGCGGGACACTGATGAACACTGAAGCTTTCTTT. This gives the protein CASSLPSGTLMNTEAFF.

In DNA, the CDR3 is TGCGCCAGCAGCCAACTAGCGGGAGTCGCCTACGAGCAGTACTTC. It specifies CASSQLAGVAYEQYF. J is TRBJ2-7 and V is TRBV4-1, with 10 bases lining up with TRBD2. V dropped 2 bases and J dropped 2; count of bases not matched to a gene: 3. Germline lookup yields CDR1 MGHRA and CDR2 YSYEKL. CDR3 length equals 15 residues.

In the case of this clonotype: It may be a read error: a sequence one base away is much more abundant. This chain uses TRBV12-3 or TRBV12-4 with TRBJ2-7; D might be TRBD2 (6 bases). Trimming pared 5 bases from V and 2 bases from J, leaving 13 bases between. This CDR3 comprises 14 residues. The CDR3 DNA reads as TGTGCCAGCAGTCCTCGCACGGGGGCCTACGAGCAGTACTTC. As protein: CASSPRTGAYEQYF.

This clonotype came up many times. This chain connects TRBV3-1 to TRBJ1-2; D perhaps matches TRBD1 (6 bases). The CDR3 covers 13 residues. The V end lost 4 bases, the J end lost 3 bases, and 9 bases lay between the germline ends. The germline V gene encodes CDR1 LGHDT and CDR2 YNNKEL (reference sequence). DNA for the CDR3: TGTGCCAGCAGCCGGGAGGGGGACTATGGCTACACCTTC. This codes for CASSREGDYGYTF.

The chain carries TRBV28 and TRBJ1-5; no clear D. The germline gives CDR1 MDHEN, CDR2 SYDVKM. CDR3 size: 15 residues. V lost 3 bases and J lost 4, with 13 bases in between. CDR3 region: CASSFPGRPNQPQHF. CDR3 bases: TGTGCCAGCAGTTTTCCGGGCAGGCCAAATCAGCCCCAGCATTTT. The full variable domain, with the rest looked up from reference TRBV28 and TRBJ1-5, is DVKVTQSSRYLVKRTGEKVFLECVQDMDHENMFWYRQDPGLGLRLIYFSYDVKMKEKGDIPEGYSVSREKKERFSLILESASTNQTSMYLCASSFPGRPNQPQHFGDGTRLSIL.

In DNA form, the CDR3 reads TGCAGCGTTGCCCAAGGGAGGGGAGAGACCCAGTACTTC. Translating gives CSVAQGRGETQYF. The chain combines TRBV29-1 with TRBJ2-5, with 7 nucleotides matching TRBD2. The CDR3 length is 13 residues. Germline-derived CDR1 and CDR2 are SQVTM and ANQGSEA. V shed 4 bases, J shed 4 bases, and the junction held 6 bases outside the gene matches. Combining the CDR3 with reference TRBV29-1 and TRBJ2-5 gives the whole variable domain SAVISQKPSRDICQRGTSLTIQCQVDSQVTMMFWYRQQPGQSLTLIATANQGSEATYESGFVIDKFPISRPNLTFSTLTVSNMSPEDSSIYLCSVAQGRGETQYFGPGTRLLVL.

This clonotype was detected only once. The rearrangement uses TRBV5-6 and TRBJ2-5, with D possibly TRBD2 on 5 matching bases. The J call may be mistaken, given a closer DNA end match to TRBJ2-1. Looked up from germline, CDR1 is SGHDT and CDR2 is YYEEEE. CDR3 length: 16 residues. The CDR3 DNA is TGTGCCAGCAGCTTGTTTGTGGGAGTCTCGTACAATGAGCAGTTCTTC. Amino acid sequence: CASSLFVGVSYNEQFF.

This clonotype was counted between two and nine times. The chain couples TRBV10-3 to TRBJ2-2; 12 bases fit TRBD2. Germline CDR1 is ENHRY and CDR2 is SYGVKD. The length of the CDR3 is 14 residues. J gave up 8 bases and V 6 bases, and 4 bases lay outside the gene matches. The CDR3 loop reads CAISPTSGSGELFF. CDR3 nucleotides: TGTGCCATCAGCCCGACTAGCGGGAGTGGGGAGCTGTTTTTT.

At least ten counts were recorded for this clonotype. CDR3 in DNA: TGCAGTGCGACCCGGACTAGCGGTTCCTACGAGCAGTACTTC. It translates to CSATRTSGSYEQYF. This chain joins TRBV20-1 and TRBJ2-7; 10 bases agree with TRBD2. CDR3 length equals 14 residues. Germline V CDR1 and CDR2: DFQATT, SNEGSKA (reference sequence). The J segment lost 1 base and the V segment lost 6 bases, leaving 6 bases of the junction unmatched.

The chain carries TRBV15 and TRBJ1-1; D is undetermined. The CDR3 runs 13 residues. In germline, CDR1 is LNHNV, CDR2 YYDKDF (reference sequence). Trimming took 0 bases from V and 0 from J, leaving 2 bases between them. The CDR3 region is CATSRDMNTEAFF. In DNA form, the CDR3 reads TGTGCCACCAGCAGAGATATGAACACTGAAGCTTTCTTT.

In this sample, this clonotype turned up a few times. The DNA of the CDR3 is TGCGCCAGCAGCCAAAACTTCGGGCAAGCTGAAGCTTTCTTT. This gives the protein CASSQNFGQAEAFF. The chain carries TRBV4-1 and TRBJ1-1; D is undetermined. Germline CDR1 and CDR2: MGHRA and YSYEKL. V was shortened by 2 bases and J by 6 bases, with 13 bases between the two germline ends. This CDR3 spans 14 amino acids.

Ten or more counts support this clonotype. The CDR3 sequence is CASSEEVALYF. CDR3 bases: TGTGCCAGCAGTGAAGAGGTCGCCCTGTACTTC. The chain uses TRBV6-1 and TRBJ2-7; no reliable D call. The CDR3 sequence is 11 residues long. V lost 1 base and J lost 12, with 10 bases in between. Germline CDR1 and CDR2: MNHNS and SASEGT.

This clonotype was recorded at least ten times. The V and J genes are TRBV20-1 and TRBJ2-7; D perhaps matches TRBD2 (5 bases). Trimming left V 3 bases short and J 4 bases short, with 13 bases between. The CDR3 is made up of 13 amino acids. CDR1 and CDR2 from the germline V gene are DFQATT and SNEGSKA (reference sequence). CDR3 nucleotide sequence: TGCAGTGCTAGCAGAGAACTAGTTTACGAGCAGTACTTC. It codes for CSASRELVYEQYF.

V and J are TRBV7-6 and TRBJ2-2; D is ambiguous. This CDR3 has 15 residues. Germline CDR1 is SGHVS and CDR2 is FNYEAQ. V lost 5 bases and J lost 5, with 15 bases in between. The DNA for the CDR3 is TGTGCCAGCAGCCCCCCCCTAGTAGTGACCGGGGAGCTGTTTTTT. The encoded protein is CASSPPLVVTGELFF.

This clonotype appeared many times. This chain uses TRBV12-3 or TRBV12-4 with TRBJ1-2; D gene uncertain. This CDR3 has 11 amino acids. The V end was cut by 5 bases, the J end by 8 bases, with 9 bases between. The CDR3 spells CASSKGGGYTF. The CDR3 DNA reads as TGTGCCAGCAGTAAGGGCGGCGGCTACACCTTC.

This clonotype has just one count. The genes are TRBV19 and TRBJ1-2; tentative D call: TRBD1 (6 bases). The CDR3 contains 14 residues. Germline V CDR1 and CDR2: LNHDA, SQIVND (reference sequence). V dropped 4 bases and J dropped 4 bases, with 13 bases sitting between them. The CDR3 reads CASSRPGASYGYTF. The DNA for the CDR3 is TGTGCCAGTAGTAGGCCAGGGGCCTCCTATGGCTACACCTTC.

In this sample, this clonotype turned up many times. The J gene is TRBJ1-2, the V gene TRBV28, with 7 bases aligning to TRBD1. Germline V gives CDR1 MDHEN, CDR2 SYDVKM. V lost 3 bases to trimming and J lost 4 bases; unmatched junction nucleotides: 5. This CDR3 has 14 residues. CDR3 region: CASSFPDRAYGYTF. DNA for the CDR3: TGTGCCAGCAGTTTCCCCGACAGGGCCTATGGCTACACCTTC.

This chain links TRBV28 with TRBJ1-1; D is uncertain. V was trimmed by 7 bases and J by 3 bases, leaving 9 bases between them. CDR3 length: 12 amino acids. CDR1 is MDHEN, CDR2 SYDVKM, per germline. Written as DNA, the CDR3 is TGTGCCAGCAACCCGGGGTACACTGAAGCTTTCTTT. Translation: CASNPGYTEAFF. The variable domain in full, completed from reference TRBV28 and TRBJ1-1, reads DVKVTQSSRYLVKRTGEKVFLECVQDMDHENMFWYRQDPGLGLRLIYFSYDVKMKEKGDIPEGYSVSREKKERFSLILESASTNQTSMYLCASNPGYTEAFFGQGTRLTVV.

The chain couples TRBV5-1 to TRBJ2-1; 7 bases line up with TRBD2. The CDR3 sequence is 15 residues long. Trimming removed 5 bases from V and 3 bases from J; junction bases left unmatched: 8. The V gene's germline CDR1 is SGHRS and CDR2 YFSETQ. The CDR3 coding sequence is TGCGCCAGCAGTGGGGGGGGAGTCGGCTACAATGAGCAGTTCTTC. It codes for CASSGGGVGYNEQFF. Using reference TRBV5-1 and TRBJ2-1 for the parts outside the CDR3, the full variable domain is KAGVTQTPRYLIKTRGQQVTLSCSPISGHRSVSWYQQTPGQGLQFLFEYFSETQRNKGNFPGRFSGRQFSNSRSEMNVSTLELGDSALYLCASSGGGVGYNEQFFGPGTRLTVL.

There are a few counts of this clonotype. As DNA, the CDR3 is TGTGCCAGCAGTTTATCGTGGGGGCTGGGGAGTCAGCCCCAGCATTTT. It codes for CASSLSWGLGSQPQHF. The chain links TRBV27 to TRBJ1-5, with D maybe TRBD1 (6 bases). V gave up 0 bases and J gave up 6 bases, with 15 bases separating them. The length of the CDR3 is 16 residues. Per the germline V gene, CDR1 is MNHEY and CDR2 is SMNVEV (reference sequence).

The chain employs TRBV5-6 and TRBJ1-2, with TRBD1 matching 10 bases. The CDR3 spans 15 residues. J was trimmed by 9 bases and V by 0 bases; bases with no gene match: 8. Germline assignment: CDR1 SGHDT and CDR2 YYEEEE. In DNA form, the CDR3 reads TGTGCCAGCAGCTTGGGTCCGGGACAGGGGAGTAGCTACACCTTC. It yields the protein CASSLGPGQGSSYTF. Supplemented by reference TRBV5-6 and TRBJ1-2, the full variable domain reads DAGVTQSPTHLIKTRGQQVTLRCSPKSGHDTVSWYQQALGQGPQFIFQYYEEEERQRGNFPDRFSGHQFPNYSSELNVNALLLGDSALYLCASSLGPGQGSSYTFGSGTRLTVV.

Notes on this clonotype: The germline gene is not matched at one end of the junction; a read error may be the cause. The CDR3 loop reads CASSYSGQGNTEALF. CDR3 bases: TGTGCCAGCAGTTACTCCGGACAGGGGAACACTGAAGCTCTCTTT. The chain has TRBV6-2 or TRBV6-3 and TRBJ1-1; 9 nucleotides agree with TRBD1. The CDR3 runs 15 residues. Germline values: CDR1 MNHEY, CDR2 SVGEGT.

This clonotype was observed at least ten times. V is TRBV7-2 and J is TRBJ2-4, with a tentative D call TRBD1 (6 bases). CDR3 size: 16 residues. Looked up from germline, CDR1 is SGHTA and CDR2 is FQGNSA. V shed 4 bases and J shed 9 bases, with 22 bases lying between them. CDR3 sequence (DNA): TGTGCCAGCAGCTCCATACCTGGCACAGGGTCGACCATTCAGTACTTC. This codes for CASSSIPGTGSTIQYF.

This clonotype was seen many times. The J gene is TRBJ1-1, the V gene TRBV2; D uncertain. CDR1 and CDR2 from the germline V gene are SNHLY and FYNNEI. CDR3 size: 15 residues. Trimming took 3 bases from V and 0 from J, leaving 11 bases between them. CDR3 bases: TGTGCCAGCAGTGACGTCGGCCCAATGAACACTGAAGCTTTCTTT. Translation: CASSDVGPMNTEAFF.

This chain uses TRBV20-1 with TRBJ2-4; 13 bases match TRBD2. The J call may be incorrect, as the DNA end agrees better with TRBJ2-1. The CDR3 spans 15 residues. The V gene's germline CDR1 is DFQATT and CDR2 SNEGSKA (reference sequence). The CDR3 is CSARQLAGGKNEQFF. The CDR3 nucleotides are TGCAGTGCTAGACAACTAGCGGGAGGGAAGAATGAGCAGTTCTTC.

J is TRBJ2-3 and V is TRBV28; 10 bases agree with TRBD2. Germline lookup yields CDR1 MDHEN and CDR2 SYDVKM. Losses at the gene ends were 6 bases for V and 4 bases for J; bases not matched to a gene: 4. The CDR3 length is 14 residues. The CDR3 region has the DNA TGTGCCAGCAGAACTAGCGGGACGGCAGATACGCAGTATTTT. Translating gives CASRTSGTADTQYF.

DNA for the CDR3: TGTGCCAGCAGCCAAATCCTCGGGGGGGACACTGAAGCTTTCTTT. Its translation is CASSQILGGDTEAFF. This rearrangement joins TRBV11-2 to TRBJ1-1; D may be TRBD1 (5 bases). The CDR3 sequence is 15 residues long. V was shortened by 5 bases and J by 3 bases, with 16 bases between the two germline ends. CDR1 is SGHAT and CDR2 is FQNNGV in the germline V gene. The full variable domain, completed using reference TRBV11-2 and TRBJ1-1, is EAGVAQSPRYKIIEKRQSVAFWCNPISGHATLYWYQQILGQGPKLLIQFQNNGVVDDSQLPKDRFSAERLKGVDSTLKIQPAKLEDSAVYLCASSQILGGDTEAFFGQGTRLTVV.

This rearrangement joins TRBV7-9 to TRBJ1-5; no reliable D call. This CDR3 region has 13 residues. V lost 4 bases, J lost 7 bases, and 11 bases lay in between. From germline, CDR1 is SEHNR and CDR2 FQNEAQ (reference sequence). CDR3 amino acids: CASSSDDGQPQHF. As DNA, the CDR3 is TGTGCCAGCAGCTCGGATGACGGGCAGCCCCAGCATTTT.

The chain uses TRBV28 and TRBJ2-7; 9 nucleotides align to TRBD1. The CDR3 runs 14 residues. V was pared by 6 bases and J by 6 bases, with 9 bases of the junction left unmatched. Germline V gene data show CDR1 as MDHEN and CDR2 as SYDVKM. CDR3 bases: TGTGCCAGCAGACCCCGGGACAGGGACGGCGAGCAGTACTTC. It is translated as CASRPRDRDGEQYF.